Shown below are 22 T cell receptor beta chains from a single sample sequenced in a study of shared clonotypes between healthy human individuals. Assay used: immunoSEQ multiplex PCR; TCRdb lists only in-frame clones, some missing. Here the sample spans 2,100,000 or so clones, 95% being singletons. Material for sequencing was naive CD4+ T cells sorted from blood. Regarding subset: CD45RA+ positively selected. Receptors originate from a man aged 18 to 30 in good health.

This sequence joins TRBV7-2 and TRBJ2-3; D call uncertain. The CDR3 totals 13 residues. V shed 2 bases and J shed 2 bases, with 5 bases lying between them. Germline CDR1 is SGHTA and CDR2 is FQGNSA. As DNA, the CDR3 is TGTGCCAGCAGCTTACCTAACACAGATACGCAGTATTTT. Protein product: CASSLPNTDTQYF.

V is TRBV28 and J is TRBJ1-5; TRBD1 matches 9 bases. Trimming at V came to 3 bases and at J to 5 bases, leaving 14 bases not matched to a gene. CDR1 is MDHEN, CDR2 SYDVKM, per germline. The CDR3 spans 18 residues. CDR3 in DNA: TGTGCCAGCAGTTTGCTACCGGGACAGGGAGACATGGATCAGCCCCAGCATTTT. Its translation is CASSLLPGQGDMDQPQHF.

V usage is TRBV2 and J usage is TRBJ2-5; D not certain. This CDR3 is built from 10 residues. In germline, CDR1 is SNHLY, CDR2 FYNNEI. Trimming cost V 4 bases and J 6 bases, with 3 bases left between them. CDR3 amino acids: CASSGKTQYF. CDR3 in DNA: TGTGCCAGCAGTGGTAAGACCCAGTACTTC.

The chain joins TRBV18 to TRBJ2-1; perhaps TRBD1 as D (6 bases). Between the trimmed V and J ends, which lost 1 base and 0 bases, there was a span of 7 bases. Germline lookup yields CDR1 KGHSH and CDR2 LQKENI. This CDR3 contains 15 residues. The CDR3 DNA reads as TGTGCCAGCTCACCACTACAGGGCTCCTACAATGAGCAGTTCTTC. The encoded protein is CASSPLQGSYNEQFF.

The chain has TRBV18 and TRBJ1-6; possibly TRBD1 for D (5 bases). Germline-derived CDR1 and CDR2 are KGHSH and LQKENI. The CDR3 has 15 residues. V was clipped by 0 bases and J by 7 bases, with 10 bases between them. CDR3 sequence (DNA): TGTGCCAGCTCACCACCGATAGCAGGGAATTCACCCCTCCACTTT. Its translation is CASSPPIAGNSPLHF.

The chain is built from TRBV7-2 and TRBJ2-7; a weak D match, TRBD2 (5 bases). There are 14 residues in the CDR3. CDR1 is SGHTA, CDR2 FQGNSA, per germline. Trimming removed 5 bases at V and 1 base at J, with 12 bases between. The CDR3 DNA reads as TGTGCCAGCAGCCCAGAGGGCTCGTCCTACGAGCAGTACTTC. Translation: CASSPEGSSYEQYF.

Remarks on this clone: The sample holds other DNA sequences that translate to the same CDR3. This chain links TRBV30 with TRBJ2-6; 7 positions match TRBD2. V dropped 4 bases and J dropped 0; count of bases not matched to a gene: 0. The CDR3 length is 14 residues. The germline V gene has CDR1 GTSNPN and CDR2 SVGIG (reference sequence). In DNA, the CDR3 is TGTGCCTGGACGGGGGGCTCTGGGGCCAACGTCCTGACTTTC. It yields the protein CAWTGGSGANVLTF.

Concerning this clone itself: The sample contains more than one DNA sequence encoding this CDR3. V is TRBV5-1 and J is TRBJ1-4; D uncertain. V lost 0 bases and J lost 0, with 3 bases in between. The CDR3 is 14 amino acids. The germline gives CDR1 SGHRS, CDR2 YFSETQ. CDR3 nucleotide sequence: TGCGCCAGCAGCTTGGAATCAACTAATGAAAAACTGTTTTTT. It encodes CASSLESTNEKLFF.

This clone was found a few times. This sample also contains other DNA sequences that code for the same CDR3. The gene calls are TRBV7-2 and TRBJ2-7; 7 nucleotides line up with TRBD2. V lost 0 bases and J lost 2; bases outside the gene matches: 1. The CDR3 runs 14 residues. Germline lookup yields CDR1 SGHTA and CDR2 FQGNSA. DNA for the CDR3: TGTGCCAGCAGCTTAGCTAGCGGGCCCTACGAGCAGTACTTC. It encodes CASSLASGPYEQYF.

This clone has only one observation. The chain employs TRBV19 and TRBJ2-5, with 8 bases fitting TRBD2. In germline, CDR1 is LNHDA, CDR2 SQIVND (reference sequence). J lost 2 bases, V lost 6 bases, and 5 bases had no gene match. The CDR3 has 14 residues. As DNA, the CDR3 is TGTGCCAGTAGGCGTAGCGGGGTTCAAGAGACCCAGTACTTC. Its translation is CASRRSGVQETQYF.

This chain links TRBV7-2 with TRBJ2-2; D is possibly TRBD2 (6 bases). Germline V CDR1 and CDR2: SGHTA, FQGNSA. CDR3 size: 16 residues. V lost 3 bases, J lost 4 bases, and 15 bases lay in between. CDR3 DNA: TGTGCCAGCAGCTTTGGCGGGACCGTGGCCACCGGGGAGCTGTTTTTT. This translates into CASSFGGTVATGELFF.

The chain employs TRBV9 and TRBJ2-5, with 10 bases lining up with TRBD2. There are 16 residues in the CDR3. V dropped 0 bases and J dropped 5; count of bases not matched to a gene: 7. CDR1 is SGDLS and CDR2 is YYNGEE in the germline V gene. For the CDR3, the DNA is TGTGCCAGCAGCGTAGGCCTAGCGGGGGCCGGGGAGACCCAGTACTTC. Translation: CASSVGLAGAGETQYF.

The chain is built from TRBV7-9 and TRBJ2-6, with 7 bases lining up with TRBD1. J gave up 0 bases and V 3 bases, and 8 bases lay outside the gene matches. Germline V gene lookup returns CDR1 SEHNR and CDR2 FQNEAQ (reference sequence). The CDR3 consists of 18 residues. CDR3 nucleotides: TGTGCCAGCAGCTTCACGACAGGGCAATCCTCTGGGGCCAACGTCCTGACTTTC. Amino acids: CASSFTTGQSSGANVLTF.

In DNA form, the CDR3 reads TGTGCCAGCAGCTTAGAAAGCTCTGGGGCCAACGTCCTGACTTTC. Amino acids: CASSLESSGANVLTF. The rearrangement uses TRBV7-6 and TRBJ2-6; D remains unclear. Trimming took off 1 base at V and 0 bases at J, with 4 bases between the two ends. The CDR3 contains 15 residues. Germline CDR1 reads SGHVS; CDR2 reads FNYEAQ.

The rearrangement uses TRBV30 and TRBJ1-2, with 11 bases that match TRBD1. This CDR3 has 18 amino acids. CDR1 is GTSNPN and CDR2 is SVGIG in the germline V gene (reference sequence). The V segment lost 0 bases and the J segment 4 bases; nucleotides outside the gene matches: 13. The CDR3 loop is CAWSVPHGRTGGAYGYTF. CDR3 bases: TGTGCCTGGAGTGTACCCCATGGTCGGACAGGGGGCGCCTATGGCTACACCTTC.

The rearrangement uses TRBV10-3 and TRBJ1-1, with 7 bases aligning to TRBD1. The J segment lost 11 bases and the V segment lost 7 bases, leaving 19 bases of the junction unmatched. CDR1 and CDR2 from the germline V gene are ENHRY and SYGVKD. The CDR3 spans 15 residues. CDR3 loop: CAIKDPDREGKDAFF. The DNA of the CDR3 is TGTGCCATCAAGGACCCCGACAGGGAGGGGAAGGATGCTTTCTTT.

This chain joins TRBV5-1 and TRBJ2-3; D unresolved. Per the germline V gene, CDR1 is SGHRS and CDR2 is YFSETQ. The CDR3 consists of 12 residues. Trimming removed 6 bases at V and 2 bases at J, with 7 bases between. Written as DNA, the CDR3 is TGCGCCAGCAACGATCTCACAGATACGCAGTATTTT. The encoded protein is CASNDLTDTQYF.

The J gene is TRBJ2-5, the V gene TRBV6-5; tentatively, D is TRBD1 or TRBD2 (5 bases each). Germline CDR1 and CDR2: MNHEY and SVGAGI. CDR3 length equals 15 residues. V dropped 3 bases and J dropped 3 bases, with 14 bases sitting between them. As DNA, the CDR3 is TGTGCCAGCAGTTATTGGGGGACGGGGAAAGAGACCCAGTACTTC. The encoded protein is CASSYWGTGKETQYF.

The rearrangement uses TRBV6-1 and TRBJ2-7, with TRBD2 matching 11 bases. V shed 4 bases and J 0 bases; nucleotides not matched to a gene: 14. Germline V gene lookup returns CDR1 MNHNS and CDR2 SASEGT. The CDR3 extends over 19 amino acids. The CDR3 nucleotides are TGTGCCAGCAGTGCCCCTAGCGGGGGGAGATCGATCGGCTCCTACGAGCAGTACTTC. Its protein product is CASSAPSGGRSIGSYEQYF.

This chain links TRBV27 with TRBJ2-3, with 11 bases matching TRBD2. Germline V gene sequence: CDR1 MNHEY, CDR2 SMNVEV (reference sequence). This CDR3 comprises 16 residues. V was pared by 5 bases and J by 4 bases, with 8 bases of the junction left unmatched. This chain's CDR3 is CASSPGTSGLPDTQYF. CDR3 bases: TGTGCCAGCAGTCCTGGGACTAGCGGCTTGCCAGATACGCAGTATTTT.

The V gene is TRBV11-1, the J gene TRBJ2-5; 11 bases line up with TRBD2. V lost 5 bases and J lost 4; bases outside the gene matches: 12. The germline gives CDR1 SGHAT, CDR2 FQDESV (reference sequence). The CDR3 runs 17 residues. The chain's CDR3 is CASSPGVLAGAGETQYF. In DNA, the CDR3 is TGTGCCAGCAGCCCAGGGGTACTAGCGGGGGCAGGAGAGACCCAGTACTTC.

In its sample, this clone was seen once. This chain uses TRBV7-2 with TRBJ2-7; 9 bases fit TRBD2. Germline V gives CDR1 SGHTA, CDR2 FQGNSA. The junction had 3 bases not matched to a gene; V was cut back by 3 bases and J by 3 bases. The CDR3 runs to 14 residues. CDR3 region: CASSFLAGIYEQYF. The CDR3 DNA reads as TGTGCCAGCAGCTTCCTAGCGGGGATCTACGAGCAGTACTTC.